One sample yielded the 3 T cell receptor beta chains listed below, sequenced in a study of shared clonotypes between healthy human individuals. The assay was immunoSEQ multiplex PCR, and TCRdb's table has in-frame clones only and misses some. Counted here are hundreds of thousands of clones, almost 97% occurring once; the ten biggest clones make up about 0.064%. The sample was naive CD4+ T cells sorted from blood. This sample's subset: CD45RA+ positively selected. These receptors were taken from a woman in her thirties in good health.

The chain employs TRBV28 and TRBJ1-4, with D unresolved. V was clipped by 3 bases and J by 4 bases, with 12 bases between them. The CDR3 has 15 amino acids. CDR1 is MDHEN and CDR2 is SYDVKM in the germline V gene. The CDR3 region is CASSFPTENNEKLFF. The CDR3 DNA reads TGTGCCAGCAGTTTCCCTACAGAGAATAATGAAAAACTGTTTTTT.

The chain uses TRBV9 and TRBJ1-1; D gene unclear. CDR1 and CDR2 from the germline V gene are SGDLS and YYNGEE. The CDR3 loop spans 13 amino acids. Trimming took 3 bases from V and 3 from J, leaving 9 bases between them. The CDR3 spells CASSARPDTEAFF. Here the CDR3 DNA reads TGTGCCAGCAGCGCCCGACCGGACACTGAAGCTTTCTTT.

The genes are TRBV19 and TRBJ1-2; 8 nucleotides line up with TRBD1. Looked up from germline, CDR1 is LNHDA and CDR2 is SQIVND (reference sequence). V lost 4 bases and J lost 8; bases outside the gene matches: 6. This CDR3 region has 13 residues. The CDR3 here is CASSTDRGVGYTF. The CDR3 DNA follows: TGTGCCAGTAGTACAGACAGGGGAGTGGGCTACACCTTC.